The present TCR beta chain was sequenced within a study of cytomegalovirus exposure and HLA in healthy donors. As for the study in general: A preliminary data release comprised 80 million to 95 million unique TCRs obtained from HLA-typed donors.

This PCR relied on a set of 60 Vbeta primers and 13 Jbeta primers. Sequenced by immunoSEQ multiplex PCR; TCRdb stores in-frame clones only, minus some. Counted here are some 120,000 clones, approximately 80% occurring once; the ten biggest clones make up more than 2.5%. Comment on this clone: What it binds is unknown.

General study points: Earlier findings revealed that most TCR beta V segments proved productive either about 87% or about 30% of the time. Cytomegalovirus status was reportedly diagnosed by the classifier with high specificity and sensitivity.

This CDR3 has 18 residues. Germline V gene lookup returns CDR1 SGHTA and CDR2 FQGNSA. After removal of 5 bases from V and 4 bases from J, the junction contained 15 bases not matched to a gene. The rearrangement uses TRBV7-2 and TRBJ2-2, with 8 bases identical to TRBD1. The sample consisted of PBMCs. The sequence derives from a male donor in good health and CMV-seronegative. CDR3 DNA: TGTGCCAGCAGCCCTACGGGACTGACAGGGGTGGCCACCGGGGAGCTGTTTTTT. Its protein is CASSPTGLTGVATGELFF.